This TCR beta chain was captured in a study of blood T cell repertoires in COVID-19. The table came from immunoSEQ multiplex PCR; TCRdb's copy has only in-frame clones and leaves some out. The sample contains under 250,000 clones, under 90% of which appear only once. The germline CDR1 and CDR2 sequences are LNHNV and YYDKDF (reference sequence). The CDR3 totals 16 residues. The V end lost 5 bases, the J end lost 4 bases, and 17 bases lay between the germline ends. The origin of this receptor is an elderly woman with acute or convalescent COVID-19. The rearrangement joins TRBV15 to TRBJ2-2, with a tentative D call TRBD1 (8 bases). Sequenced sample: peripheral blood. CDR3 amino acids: CATSGGGRGLTGELFF. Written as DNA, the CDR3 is TGTGCCACCAGCGGGGGGGGCAGGGGGCTCACCGGGGAGCTGTTTTTT.